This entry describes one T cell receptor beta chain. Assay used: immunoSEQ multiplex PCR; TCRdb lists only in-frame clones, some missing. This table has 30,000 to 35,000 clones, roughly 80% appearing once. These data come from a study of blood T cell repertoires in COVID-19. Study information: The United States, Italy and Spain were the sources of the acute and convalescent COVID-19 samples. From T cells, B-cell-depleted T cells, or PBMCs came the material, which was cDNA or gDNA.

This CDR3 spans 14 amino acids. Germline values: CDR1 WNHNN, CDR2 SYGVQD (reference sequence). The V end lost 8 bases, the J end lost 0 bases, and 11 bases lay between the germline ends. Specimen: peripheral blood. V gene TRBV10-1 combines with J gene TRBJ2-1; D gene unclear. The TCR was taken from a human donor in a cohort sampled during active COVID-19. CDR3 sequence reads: CASRLRDSYNEQFF. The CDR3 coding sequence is TGCGCCAGCCGCCTAAGAGACTCCTACAATGAGCAGTTCTTC.